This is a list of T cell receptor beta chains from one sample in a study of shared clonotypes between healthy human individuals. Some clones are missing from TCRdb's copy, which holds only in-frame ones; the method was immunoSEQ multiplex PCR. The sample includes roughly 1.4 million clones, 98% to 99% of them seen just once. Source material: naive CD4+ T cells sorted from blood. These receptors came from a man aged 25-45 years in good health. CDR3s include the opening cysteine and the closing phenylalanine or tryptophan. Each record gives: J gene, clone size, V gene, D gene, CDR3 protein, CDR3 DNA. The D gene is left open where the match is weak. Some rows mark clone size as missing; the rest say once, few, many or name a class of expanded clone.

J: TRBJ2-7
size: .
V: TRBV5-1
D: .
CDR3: CASSLGPGVYEQYF
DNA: TGCGCCAGCAGCCTGGGACCCGGCGTCTACGAGCAGTACTTC

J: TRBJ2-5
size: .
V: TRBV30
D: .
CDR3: CAWRPNPGETQYF
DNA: TGTGCCTGGAGGCCCAACCCAGGGGAGACCCAGTACTTC

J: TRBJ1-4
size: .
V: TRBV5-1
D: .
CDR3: CASSFTATNEKLFF
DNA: TGCGCCAGCAGCTTCACGGCAACTAATGAAAAACTGTTTTTT

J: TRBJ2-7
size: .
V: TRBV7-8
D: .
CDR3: CASSPGVRVYEQYF
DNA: TGTGCCAGCAGCCCGGGGGTGCGGGTCTACGAGCAGTACTTC

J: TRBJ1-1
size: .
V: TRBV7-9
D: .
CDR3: CASSFSGPAEAFF
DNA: TGTGCCAGCAGCTTTTCCGGTCCGGCTGAAGCTTTCTTT

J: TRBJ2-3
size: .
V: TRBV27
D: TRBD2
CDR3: CASSLGGRYTDTQYF
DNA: TGTGCCAGCAGTTTGGGCGGGAGGTACACAGATACGCAGTATTTT

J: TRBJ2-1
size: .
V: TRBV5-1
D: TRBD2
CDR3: CASSLLAGGREQFF
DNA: TGCGCCAGCAGCTTGCTAGCGGGAGGTCGAGAGCAGTTCTTC

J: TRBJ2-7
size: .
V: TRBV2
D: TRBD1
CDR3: CASTDRGHEQYF
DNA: TGTGCCAGCACCGACAGGGGGCACGAGCAGTACTTC

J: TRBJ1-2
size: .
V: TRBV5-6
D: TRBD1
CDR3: CASSFRDSPQGYTF
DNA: TGTGCCAGCAGCTTTCGGGACAGTCCCCAGGGCTACACCTTC

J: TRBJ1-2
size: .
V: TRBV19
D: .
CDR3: CASSIDAAASGYTF
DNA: TGTGCCAGTAGTATAGATGCGGCCGCCTCTGGCTACACCTTC

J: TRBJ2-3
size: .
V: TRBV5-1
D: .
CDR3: CASSLRRADTQYF
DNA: TGCGCCAGCAGCTTGAGGAGAGCAGATACGCAGTATTTT

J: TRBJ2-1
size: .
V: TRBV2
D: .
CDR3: CASSYQRGGNEQFF
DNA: TGTGCCAGCAGTTACCAACGGGGAGGCAATGAGCAGTTCTTC

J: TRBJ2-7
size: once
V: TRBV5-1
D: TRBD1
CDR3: CASSRGQGDYEQYF
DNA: TGCGCCAGCAGCAGAGGACAGGGGGACTACGAGCAGTACTTC

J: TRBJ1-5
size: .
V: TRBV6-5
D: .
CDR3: CASSPGGGLNQPQHF
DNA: TGTGCCAGCAGTCCTGGGGGGGGACTCAATCAGCCCCAGCATTTT

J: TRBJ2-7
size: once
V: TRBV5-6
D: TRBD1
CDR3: CASSYDRVRDEQYF
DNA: TGTGCCAGCAGCTATGACAGGGTACGCGACGAGCAGTACTTC

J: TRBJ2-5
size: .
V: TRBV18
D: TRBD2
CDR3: CASSPRLAVTQETQYF
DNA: TGTGCCAGCTCACCCAGACTAGCGGTTACCCAAGAGACCCAGTACTTC

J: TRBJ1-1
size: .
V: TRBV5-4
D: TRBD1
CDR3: CASSLGGGATEAFF
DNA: TGTGCCAGCAGCTTGGGAGGGGGCGCGACTGAAGCTTTCTTT

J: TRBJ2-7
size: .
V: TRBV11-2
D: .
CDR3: CASSLIWDPRAPYEQYF
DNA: TGTGCCAGCAGCTTAATATGGGACCCGAGGGCCCCCTACGAGCAGTACTTC

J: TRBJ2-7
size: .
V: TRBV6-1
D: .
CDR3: CASSEIGGAYEQYF
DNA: TGTGCCAGCAGTGAAATCGGCGGAGCCTACGAGCAGTACTTC

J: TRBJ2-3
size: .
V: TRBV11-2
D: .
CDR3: CASSPEVLHTQYF
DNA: TGTGCCAGCAGCCCCGAGGTGCTGCATACGCAGTATTTT

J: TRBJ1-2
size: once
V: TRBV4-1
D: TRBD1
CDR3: CASSQGDRGLYGYTF
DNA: TGCGCCAGCAGCCAAGGGGACAGGGGGCTCTATGGCTACACCTTC

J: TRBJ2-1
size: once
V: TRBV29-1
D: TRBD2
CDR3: CSTSMVAGDVEFF
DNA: TGCAGCACAAGCATGGTAGCGGGAGACGTGGAGTTCTTC

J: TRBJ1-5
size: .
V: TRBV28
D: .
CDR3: CASSLQITAQPQHF
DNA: TGTGCCAGCAGTTTACAAATTACCGCACAGCCCCAGCATTTT

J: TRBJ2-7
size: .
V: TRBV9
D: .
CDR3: CASSVDGSRSEQYF
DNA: TGTGCCAGCAGCGTAGACGGGAGTCGCTCCGAGCAGTACTTC

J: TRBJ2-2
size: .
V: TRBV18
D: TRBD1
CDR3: CASSPQAQGAGGELFF
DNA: TGTGCCAGCTCACCACAGGCGCAGGGGGCAGGCGGGGAGCTGTTTTTT

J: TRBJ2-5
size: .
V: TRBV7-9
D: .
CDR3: CASSARGETQYF
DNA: TGTGCCAGCAGCGCTAGGGGAGAGACCCAGTACTTC

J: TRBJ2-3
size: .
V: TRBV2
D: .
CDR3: CASSEATGDTQYF
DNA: TGTGCCAGCAGTGAAGCAACTGGAGATACGCAGTATTTT

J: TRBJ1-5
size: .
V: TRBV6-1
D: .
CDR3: CASTLRGGWDQPQHF
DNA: TGTGCCAGCACCCTAAGGGGGGGCTGGGACCAGCCCCAGCATTTT

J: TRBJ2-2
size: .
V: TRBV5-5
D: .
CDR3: CASSSRVDGELFF
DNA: TGTGCCAGCAGCTCCAGAGTCGACGGGGAGCTGTTTTTT

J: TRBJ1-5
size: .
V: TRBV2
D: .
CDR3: CASSEVSSNQPQHF
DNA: TGTGCCAGCAGTGAAGTCAGTAGCAATCAGCCCCAGCATTTT

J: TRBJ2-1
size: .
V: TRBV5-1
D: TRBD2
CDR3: CASSLAEPGGSNEQFF
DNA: TGCGCCAGCAGCTTGGCCGAACCGGGAGGAAGCAATGAGCAGTTCTTC

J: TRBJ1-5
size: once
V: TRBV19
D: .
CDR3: CASSTPDVYQPQHF
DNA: TGTGCCAGTAGTACCCCCGACGTTTATCAGCCCCAGCATTTT

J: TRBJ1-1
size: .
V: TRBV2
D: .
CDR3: CASSQLRGNTEAFF
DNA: TGTGCCAGCAGCCAGCTCAGGGGGAACACTGAAGCTTTCTTT

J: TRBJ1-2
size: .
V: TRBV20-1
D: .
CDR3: CIPGVYGYTF
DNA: TGCATCCCGGGGGTCTATGGCTACACCTTC

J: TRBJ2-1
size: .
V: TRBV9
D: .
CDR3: CASSVAAAANNEQFF
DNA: TGTGCCAGCAGCGTAGCGGCTGCGGCTAACAATGAGCAGTTCTTC

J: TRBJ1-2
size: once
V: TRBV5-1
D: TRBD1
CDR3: CASSLVGQGAAYGYTF
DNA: TGCGCCAGCAGCTTGGTGGGACAGGGGGCAGCGTATGGCTACACCTTC

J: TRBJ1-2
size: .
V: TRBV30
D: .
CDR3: CAWNRGGHGYTF
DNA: TGTGCCTGGAACCGAGGGGGTCATGGCTACACCTTC

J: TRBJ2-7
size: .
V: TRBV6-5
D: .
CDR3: CASRTNSGEQYF
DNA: TGTGCCAGCAGGACCAACAGCGGCGAGCAGTACTTC

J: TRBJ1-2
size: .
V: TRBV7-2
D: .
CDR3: CASSPRAIHGYTF
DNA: TGTGCCAGCAGCCCCCGTGCGATTCATGGCTACACCTTC